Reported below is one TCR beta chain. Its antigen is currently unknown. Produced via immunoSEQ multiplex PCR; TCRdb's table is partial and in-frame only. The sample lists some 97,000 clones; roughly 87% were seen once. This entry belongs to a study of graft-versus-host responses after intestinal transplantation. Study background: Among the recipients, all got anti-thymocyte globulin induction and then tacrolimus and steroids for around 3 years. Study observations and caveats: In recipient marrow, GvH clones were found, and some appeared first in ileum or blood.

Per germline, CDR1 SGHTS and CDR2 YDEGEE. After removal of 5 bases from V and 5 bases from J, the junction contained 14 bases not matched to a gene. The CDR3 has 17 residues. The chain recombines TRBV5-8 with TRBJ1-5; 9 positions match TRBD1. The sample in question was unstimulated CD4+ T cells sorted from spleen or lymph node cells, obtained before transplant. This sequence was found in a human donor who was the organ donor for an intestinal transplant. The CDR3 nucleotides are TGTGCCAGCAGGGGGGGGGACAGGGAGAGGTCGGATCAGCCCCAGCATTTT. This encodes CASRGGDRERSDQPQHF.